Described below is a single T cell receptor beta chain sequence and its context. Its antigen is still unknown. This specimen belongs to a study of cytomegalovirus exposure and HLA in healthy donors. Study-level findings and limits: Later analysis associated a missense DCLRE1C variant with TCR beta V- and J-gene trimming. Overall, roughly 150 TCR beta chains were annotated as cytomegalovirus-associated. Sequences of the TCR beta chain were said to predict the HLA-A and HLA-B alleles of most subjects accurately. Later analysis showed most CMV-associated TCR beta chains appearing HLA-restricted.

The PCR used 60 Vbeta and 13 Jbeta primers. Only in-frame clones appear in the TCRdb table, and some are missing; sequencing was by immunoSEQ multiplex PCR. The table records around 150,000 clones, about 68% of them present only once. This CDR3 region has 14 residues. CDR1 is MDHEN, CDR2 SYDVKM, per germline. The material sequenced was PBMCs. V is TRBV28 and J is TRBJ2-5; a possible D gene is TRBD1 (5 bases). The end of the DNA aligns better with TRBJ2-7, so the J call may be wrong. The TCR comes from a human donor in good health. The CDR3 DNA reads as TGTGCCAGCAAGGGGTGGGGTATTTCCTACGAGCAGTACTTC. Encoded protein: CASKGWGISYEQYF.